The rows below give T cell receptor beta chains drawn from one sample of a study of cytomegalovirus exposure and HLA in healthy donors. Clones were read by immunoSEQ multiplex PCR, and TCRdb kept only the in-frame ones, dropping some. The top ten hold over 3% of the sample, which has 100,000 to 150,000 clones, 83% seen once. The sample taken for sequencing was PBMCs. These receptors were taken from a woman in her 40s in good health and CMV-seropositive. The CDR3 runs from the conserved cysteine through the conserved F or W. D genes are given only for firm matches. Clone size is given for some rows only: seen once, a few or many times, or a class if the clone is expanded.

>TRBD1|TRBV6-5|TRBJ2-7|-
TGTGCCAGCAGGAGGTACCGGGACAGCAACTACGAGCAGTACTTC
CASRRYRDSNYEQYF
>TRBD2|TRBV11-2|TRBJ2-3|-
TGTGCCAGCAGCTTGGGACTAGCCACAGATACGCAGTATTTT
CASSLGLATDTQYF
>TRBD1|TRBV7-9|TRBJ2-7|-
TGTGCCAGCAGCTTAATCCCCGGACAGGGGTCCTACGAGCAGTACTTC
CASSLIPGQGSYEQYF
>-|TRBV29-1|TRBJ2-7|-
TGCAGCGTTGGTGGCAGTTCCTACGAGCAGTACTTC
CSVGGSSYEQYF
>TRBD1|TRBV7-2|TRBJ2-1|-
TGTGCCAGCAGCTCCGGGCCGGACAGGGACAATGAGCAGTTCTTC
CASSSGPDRDNEQFF
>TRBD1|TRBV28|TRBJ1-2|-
TGTGCCAGCAGCACAGACAGGGGACGATATGGCTACACCTTC
CASSTDRGRYGYTF
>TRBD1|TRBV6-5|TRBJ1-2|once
TGTGCCAGCAACACGCAGGGGGCGCCTGGCTACACCTTC
CASNTQGAPGYTF
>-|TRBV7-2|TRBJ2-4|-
TGTGCCAGCAGCTTATACCCAGGGAAAAACATTCAGTACTTC
CASSLYPGKNIQYF
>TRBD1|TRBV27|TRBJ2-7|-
TGTGCCAGCTGGACTCGACAGGGGTACGAGCAGTACTTC
CASWTRQGYEQYF
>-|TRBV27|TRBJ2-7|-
TGTGCCAGCAGTGAATATGGGGGCGGGCACGAGCAGTACTTC
CASSEYGGGHEQYF
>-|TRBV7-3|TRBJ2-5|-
TGTGCCAGCAGCTTAAGGGGCGGGCACAGGGAGACGGGCCAAGAGACCCAGTACTTC
CASSLRGGHRETGQETQYF
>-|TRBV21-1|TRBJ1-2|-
TGTGCCAGCAGCACAATTCCCGGCAGGGCTAACTATGGCTACACCTTC
CASSTIPGRANYGYTF
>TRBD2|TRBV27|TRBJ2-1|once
TGTGCCAGCAAGGGGGCTAGCGGGAGCTCCTACAATGAGCAGTTCTTC
CASKGASGSSYNEQFF
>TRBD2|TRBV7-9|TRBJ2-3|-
TGTGCCAGCAGCTCGATCCGGACTAGCGGGAGAACTAGCACAGATACGCAGTATTTT
CASSSIRTSGRTSTDTQYF
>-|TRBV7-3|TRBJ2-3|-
TGTGCCAGCAGCAGCCTGGGAGTTGGAGATACGCAGTATTTT
CASSSLGVGDTQYF
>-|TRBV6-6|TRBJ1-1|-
TGTGCCAGCAGTTACGGCTCGAGGGACCGGGGGGCTGAAGCTTTCTTT
CASSYGSRDRGAEAFF
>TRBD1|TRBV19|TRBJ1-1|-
TGTGCCAGTGATAGAGGGCAGGGGGTGGGATGGGCTGAAGCTTTCTTT
CASDRGQGVGWAEAFF
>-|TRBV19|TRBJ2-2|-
TGTGCCAGTAGTATAGATGCGTGGGACTTATCTAACACCGGGGAGCTGTTTTTT
CASSIDAWDLSNTGELFF
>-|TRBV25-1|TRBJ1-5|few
TGTGCCAGCAGTGAATGGGGCCAGCCCCAGCATTTT
CASSEWGQPQHF
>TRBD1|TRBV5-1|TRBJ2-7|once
TGCGCCAGCAGCTTGGGACAGGGCTCAGGATACGAGCAGTACTTC
CASSLGQGSGYEQYF
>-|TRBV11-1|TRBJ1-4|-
TGTGCCAGCAGCTTATACAGGAACCAGAATGAAAAACTGTTTTTT
CASSLYRNQNEKLFF
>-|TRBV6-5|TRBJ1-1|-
TGTGCCAGCAGTTACGGCAGTCGCGGGTCTGAAGCTTTCTTT
CASSYGSRGSEAFF
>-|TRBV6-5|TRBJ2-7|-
TGTGCCAGCAGTTACCAATCCTCCTACGAGCAGTACTTC
CASSYQSSYEQYF
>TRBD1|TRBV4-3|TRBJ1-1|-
TGCGCCAGCAGCCAGGGGACAGCAGTTGAAGCTTTCTTT
CASSQGTAVEAFF
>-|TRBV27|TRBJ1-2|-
TGTGCCAGCAGTTTATACGCGTCCTATAACTATGGCTACACCTTC
CASSLYASYNYGYTF
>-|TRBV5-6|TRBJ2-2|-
TGTGCCAGCAGCTTGGATTCCTACGAGGGTTGGAACACCGGGGAGCTGTTTTTT
CASSLDSYEGWNTGELFF
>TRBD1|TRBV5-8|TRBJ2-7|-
TGTGCCAGCAGCTCCGGCGGGCCCTTGACAGGGATGTATACCTACGAGCAGTACTTC
CASSSGGPLTGMYTYEQYF
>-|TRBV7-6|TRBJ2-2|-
TGTGCCAGCAGTCCTACCGAACGAATAACTAACACCGGGGAGCTGTTTTTT
CASSPTERITNTGELFF
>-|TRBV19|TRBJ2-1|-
TGTGCCAGTAGTATACTCCATTCCACGGTCAATGAGCAGTTCTTC
CASSILHSTVNEQFF
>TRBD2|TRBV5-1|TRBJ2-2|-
TGCGCCAGCAGCATGTCTAGCGGGAGAACCGGGGAGCTGTTTTTT
CASSMSSGRTGELFF
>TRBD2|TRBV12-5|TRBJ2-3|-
TGTGCTAGTGGTTTATCCGGGACTAACACAGATACGCAGTATTTT
CASGLSGTNTDTQYF
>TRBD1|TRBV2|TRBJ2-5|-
TGTGCCAGCAGCGAACAGGGGTCGAACCAAGAGACCCAGTACTTC
CASSEQGSNQETQYF
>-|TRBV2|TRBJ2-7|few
TGTGCCAGCAGGAGGAGTAGCGAGGTATACGAGCAGTACTTC
CASRRSSEVYEQYF
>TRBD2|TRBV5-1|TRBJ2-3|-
TGCGCCAGCAGCCATTATACAGCGGGAGGGCCAGGAGATACGCAGTATTTT
CASSHYTAGGPGDTQYF
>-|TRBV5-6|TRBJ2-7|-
TGTGCCAGCAGCTTGTATATAATCTCCTACGAGCAGTACTTC
CASSLYIISYEQYF
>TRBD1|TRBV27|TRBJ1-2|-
TGTGCCAGCAGTTTATCCGGACAGGGGTATGGCTACACCTTC
CASSLSGQGYGYTF
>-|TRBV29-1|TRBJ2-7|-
TGCAGCGTTGATGTGATACGAACCTACTCCTACGAGCAGTACTTC
CSVDVIRTYSYEQYF
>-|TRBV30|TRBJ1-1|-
TGTGCCTGGAGTAGTCTGACAGGAAACACTGAAGCTTTCTTT
CAWSSLTGNTEAFF
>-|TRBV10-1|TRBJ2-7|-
TGCGCCAGCAGTGTGACGGGGAGACTCTACGAGCAGTACTTC
CASSVTGRLYEQYF
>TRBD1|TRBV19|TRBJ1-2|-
TGTGCCAGTAGTGTACAGGGGGTAGGGCATGGCTACACCTTC
CASSVQGVGHGYTF
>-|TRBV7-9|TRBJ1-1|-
TGTGCCAGCAGCTTAGCGGGCGGCGGGGGCACTGAAGCTTTCTTT
CASSLAGGGGTEAFF
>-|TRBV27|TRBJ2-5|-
TGTGCCAGCAGTCCAGGGGGGGAGACCCAGTACTTC
CASSPGGETQYF
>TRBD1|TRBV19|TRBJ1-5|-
TGTGCCAGTAGTTTATCTAGGACAGGGTCTCAGCCCCAGCATTTT
CASSLSRTGSQPQHF